Below are 18 T cell receptor beta chains sequenced from a single sample in a study of blood T cell repertoires in COVID-19. Clones were sequenced by immunoSEQ multiplex PCR, and TCRdb holds only the in-frame ones, with some missing. The repertoire holds roughly 180,000 clones, with approximately 85% as singletons. Sequenced material: peripheral blood. The receptors were sampled from a man of 80 years or more with COVID-19, enrolled during active disease.

This clone is a singleton in its sample. The V gene is TRBV5-1, the J gene TRBJ1-1, with TRBD1 identical over 7 bases. The CDR3 loop spans 14 amino acids. CDR1 is SGHRS and CDR2 is YFSETQ in the germline V gene. V lost 2 bases, J lost 3 bases, and 4 bases stayed unmatched. The CDR3 sequence is CASSLDRVHTEAFF. As DNA, the CDR3 is TGCGCCAGCAGCTTAGACAGGGTGCACACTGAAGCTTTCTTT.

This clone was detected only once. The V gene is TRBV6-1, the J gene TRBJ2-7, with D tentatively TRBD2 (5 bases). CDR3 length: 12 amino acids. Trimming shortened V by 2 bases and J by 6 bases, and 8 bases separated the two germline ends. CDR1 is MNHNS, CDR2 SASEGT, per germline. CDR3 region: CASSEPTSEQYF. The CDR3 nucleotides are TGTGCCAGCAGTGAACCCACTAGCGAGCAGTACTTC.

The gene calls are TRBV11-2 and TRBJ1-6; 12 nucleotides line up with TRBD1. V lost 4 bases and J lost 9; bases outside the gene matches: 4. Germline V gene sequence: CDR1 SGHAT, CDR2 FQNNGV. The CDR3 has 15 amino acids. This CDR3 reads CASSSPGQGASPLHF. CDR3 DNA sequence: TGTGCCAGCAGCTCTCCGGGACAGGGGGCTTCACCCCTCCACTTT.

V usage is TRBV5-6 and J usage is TRBJ1-1; D is ambiguous. This CDR3 region has 17 residues. V dropped 3 bases and J dropped 6 bases, with 24 bases sitting between them. Germline V gene data show CDR1 as SGHDT and CDR2 as YYEEEE. The CDR3 protein is CASSSPGSSPSQSEAFF. CDR3 coding DNA: TGTGCCAGCAGCTCCCCCGGGAGCAGCCCTTCTCAGTCTGAAGCTTTCTTT. The variable domain in full, with the rest retrieved from reference TRBV5-6 and TRBJ1-1, is DAGVTQSPTHLIKTRGQQVTLRCSPKSGHDTVSWYQQALGQGPQFIFQYYEEEERQRGNFPDRFSGHQFPNYSSELNVNALLLGDSALYLCASSSPGSSPSQSEAFFGQGTRLTVV.

The CDR3 bases are TGTGCCACATTCGGGACAGTTTCCTACGAGCAGTACTTC. As protein: CATFGTVSYEQYF. This sequence joins TRBV24-1 and TRBJ2-7; TRBD1 aligns across 7 bases. Germline V gives CDR1 KGHDR, CDR2 SFDVKD. Trimming cost V 10 bases and J 1 base; bases outside gene matches: 6. The CDR3 runs to 13 residues.

V and J are TRBV20-1 and TRBJ1-3; 7 bases are shared with TRBD1. The trim removed 3 bases at V and 2 bases at J, leaving 4 bases unmatched. This CDR3 region has 14 residues. Per the germline V gene, CDR1 is DFQATT and CDR2 is SNEGSKA (reference sequence). CDR3 residues: CSASDTGAGNTIYF. CDR3 nucleotide sequence: TGCAGTGCTAGTGATACAGGGGCTGGAAACACCATATATTTT.

This sequence joins TRBV6-2 or TRBV6-3 and TRBJ1-5, with D tentatively TRBD1 (5 bases). The germline V and J ends were trimmed by 6 bases and 4 bases, with 13 bases remaining between them. CDR1 and CDR2 from the germline V gene are MNHEY and SVGEGT. This CDR3 is 14 amino acids long. Here the CDR3 DNA reads TGTGCCAGCAGCCCCGGGACTGGGAATCAGCCCCAGCATTTT. Translating it yields CASSPGTGNQPQHF.

The V and J genes are TRBV20-1 and TRBJ1-1; 7 nucleotides agree with TRBD1. Germline CDR1 is DFQATT and CDR2 is SNEGSKA (reference sequence). Unmatched junction bases numbered 1, after V lost 3 bases and J lost 0 bases. The CDR3 is made up of 13 amino acids. The CDR3 DNA reads TGCAGTGCTAGTACAGGGGTGAACACTGAAGCTTTCTTT. This sequence encodes CSASTGVNTEAFF.

CDR3 bases: TGTGCCAGCAGACCCGGACAGGCTGGAAACACCATATATTTT. Translation: CASRPGQAGNTIYF. The chain carries TRBV6-6 and TRBJ1-3; 7 bases map to TRBD1. Unmatched junction bases numbered 4, after V lost 6 bases and J lost 2 bases. Germline-derived CDR1 and CDR2 are MNHNY and SVGAGI (reference sequence). The CDR3 spans 14 residues.

This chain joins TRBV18 and TRBJ2-3; TRBD1 matches 9 bases. J lost 0 bases, V lost 3 bases, and 4 bases had no gene match. The V gene's germline CDR1 is KGHSH and CDR2 LQKENI. This CDR3 region has 16 residues. The CDR3 protein is CASSPNRGLSTDTQYF. CDR3 DNA: TGTGCCAGCTCACCCAACAGGGGGCTAAGCACAGATACGCAGTATTTT.

This chain connects TRBV9 to TRBJ2-2; 11 bases fit TRBD1. The CDR3 spans 18 residues. V trimming: 0 bases; J trimming: 5 bases; junction bases outside the gene matches: 9. Germline CDR1 is SGDLS and CDR2 is YYNGEE. CDR3 sequence: CASSVALVRDRGTGELFF. The DNA of the CDR3 is TGTGCCAGCAGCGTAGCCCTAGTCCGGGACAGGGGGACCGGGGAGCTGTTTTTT.

The J gene is TRBJ1-2, the V gene TRBV5-1; no clear D. V was clipped by 4 bases and J by 2 bases, with 15 bases between them. The CDR3 totals 15 residues. Germline CDR1 reads SGHRS; CDR2 reads YFSETQ. CDR3 DNA sequence: TGCGCCAGCAGCCCTGTTGAAGCTGCGAACTATGGCTACACCTTC. Translated: CASSPVEAANYGYTF.

This chain joins TRBV9 and TRBJ1-1; D remains unclear. The CDR3 is 11 residues long. V lost 8 bases and J 4 bases, leaving 9 bases between the germline ends. Looked up from germline, CDR1 is SGDLS and CDR2 is YYNGEE. The DNA of the CDR3 is TGTGCCAGTCCCCGAGGCACTGAAGCTTTCTTT. The encoded protein is CASPRGTEAFF.

The CDR3, as DNA: TGTGCCAGCAGCGTAAATGGGAGAGCAGATACGCAGTATTTT. Residues: CASSVNGRADTQYF. J is TRBJ2-3 and V is TRBV9, with D possibly TRBD2 on 5 matching bases. The CDR3 is made up of 14 amino acids. Germline loops: CDR1 SGDLS, CDR2 YYNGEE. Between the trimmed V and J ends, which lost 1 base and 4 bases, there was a span of 10 bases.

The chain recombines TRBV19 with TRBJ1-2; D call uncertain. Trimming shortened V by 6 bases and J by 2 bases, and 16 bases separated the two germline ends. This CDR3 is 15 amino acids long. Per the germline V gene, CDR1 is LNHDA and CDR2 is SQIVND (reference sequence). The CDR3 DNA reads TGTGCCAGTAGCCCTGGTCAACCTCAGAACTATGGCTACACCTTC. As protein: CASSPGQPQNYGYTF.

V usage is TRBV14 and J usage is TRBJ2-7; 8 bases fit TRBD2. After removal of 5 bases from V and 5 bases from J, the junction contained 8 bases not matched to a gene. Germline CDR1 SGHDN, CDR2 FVKESK. CDR3 size: 14 residues. The CDR3 DNA reads TGTGCCAGCAGCAGCGGGAGAACGTCCAACGAGCAGTACTTC. It is translated as CASSSGRTSNEQYF.

V usage is TRBV24-1 and J usage is TRBJ1-5, with 10 bases matching TRBD1. J was trimmed by 4 bases and V by 5 bases; bases with no gene match: 16. This CDR3 spans 19 amino acids. The germline V gene encodes CDR1 KGHDR and CDR2 SFDVKD. The CDR3 nucleotides are TGTGCCACCAGTGGTCCCGGGACAGGGGTTGGGATTGAGAATCAGCCCCAGCATTTT. Its translation is CATSGPGTGVGIENQPQHF.

The CDR3 DNA is TGTGCCAGCAGCTTAAACCAGGCAGGGCCCACCGGGGAGCTGTTTTTT. It yields the protein CASSLNQAGPTGELFF. J is TRBJ2-2 and V is TRBV7-3; D may be TRBD1 (5 bases). Germline CDR1 and CDR2: SGHTA and FQGTGA. The CDR3 is 16 amino acids. V shed 1 base and J shed 4 bases, with 13 bases lying between them.